This is a list of T cell receptor beta chains from one sample in a study of T-cell reconstitution after alpha-beta-depleted transplantation in children. TCRdb re-analysed the PCR reads in MiXCR, keeping a single row per CDR3 protein. This table has hundreds of thousands of distinct CDR3 sequences, about an eighth appearing once. The starting material was PBMCs, obtained from the stem cell graft. All receptors come from a human donor who donated a stem cell graft to a child with Fanconi anemia. Both conserved end residues are part of each CDR3. The order of the fields is D gene, clone size, V gene, J gene, CDR3 protein, CDR3 DNA. A D gene is named only where the DNA matches it firmly. Size is omitted from some rows. Given values are once, few, many or a class for expanded clones.

NA	NA	TRBV20-1	TRBJ2-1	CSAIQYSYNEQFF	TGCAGTGCTATCCAGTACTCCTACAATGAGCAGTTCTTC
NA	NA	TRBV4-2	TRBJ2-6	CASSQGAARSGANVLTF	TGTGCCAGCAGCCAAGGGGCCGCCAGATCTGGGGCCAACGTCCTGACTTTC
NA	few	TRBV12-3/TRBV12-4	TRBJ1-2	CASSGRLGYGYTF	TGTGCCAGCAGCGGTCGATTGGGATATGGCTACACCTTC
NA	few	TRBV7-9	TRBJ2-5	CASSLVGIQETQYF	TGTGCCAGCAGCCTGGTGGGGATCCAAGAGACCCAGTACTTC
TRBD1	NA	TRBV15	TRBJ2-5	CATSRTGVQETQYF	TGTGCCACCAGCAGGACAGGGGTCCAAGAGACCCAGTACTTC
TRBD1	few	TRBV12-3/TRBV12-4	TRBJ1-2	CASSATDRGSAGGYTF	TGTGCCAGCAGTGCGACGGACAGGGGAAGTGCTGGGGGCTACACCTTC
NA	many	TRBV2	TRBJ1-6	CASSLTDQGSSPLHF	TGTGCCAGCAGTTTAACCGATCAGGGATCGTCACCCCTCCACTTT
NA	few	TRBV20-1	TRBJ2-3	CSARDVVTGTDTQYF	TGCAGTGCTAGAGATGTAGTCACGGGCACAGATACGCAGTATTTT
NA	few	TRBV5-1	TRBJ2-3	CATGEADTQYF	TGCGCCACCGGAGAGGCAGATACGCAGTATTTT
NA	few	TRBV5-1	TRBJ2-2	CASSLEGPRDTGELFF	TGCGCCAGCAGCTTGGAGGGACCGAGGGACACCGGGGAGCTGTTTTTT
TRBD1	NA	TRBV24-1	TRBJ2-1	CAYDRGSSYNEQFF	TGTGCCTATGACAGGGGCAGCTCCTACAATGAGCAGTTCTTC
NA	NA	TRBV5-1	TRBJ1-1	CASSLVAGENTEAFF	TGCGCCAGCAGCTTGGTGGCCGGGGAGAACACTGAAGCTTTCTTT
NA	many	TRBV10-1	TRBJ2-5	CASSQIRGRQETQYF	TGCGCCAGCAGTCAAATACGCGGGCGCCAAGAGACCCAGTACTTC
NA	NA	TRBV7-9	TRBJ1-1	CASSSGVTEMNTEAFF	TGTGCCAGCAGCTCGGGGGTTACCGAGATGAACACTGAAGCTTTCTTT
NA	NA	TRBV7-8	TRBJ2-1	CASSLGGVLYNEQFF	TGTGCCAGCAGCTTAGGCGGGGTACTATACAATGAGCAGTTCTTC
NA	few	TRBV28	TRBJ1-1	CASSLTGIMNTEAFF	TGTGCCAGCAGTTTAACCGGGATTATGAACACTGAAGCTTTCTTT
TRBD2	NA	TRBV7-2	TRBJ2-7	CASSLGGGKNEQYF	TGTGCCAGCAGCTTGGGCGGGGGGAAGAACGAGCAGTACTTC
TRBD1	few	TRBV24-1	TRBJ2-1	CATSGGPGTGDEQFF	TGTGCCACCAGTGGGGGTCCCGGGACAGGGGACGAGCAGTTCTTC
NA	few	TRBV20-1	TRBJ1-2	CSAILGEGYTF	TGCAGTGCTATACTAGGGGAAGGCTACACCTTC
NA	NA	TRBV30	TRBJ2-7	CAWADHSRTAYEQYF	TGTGCCTGGGCAGACCACAGTAGAACCGCCTACGAGCAGTACTTC
TRBD1	NA	TRBV6-1	TRBJ1-5	CASSEQTGHQPQHF	TGTGCCAGCAGTGAACAGACAGGGCACCAGCCCCAGCATTTT
TRBD1	many	TRBV29-1	TRBJ2-5	CSAGQSQETQYF	TGCAGCGCGGGACAGTCTCAAGAGACCCAGTACTTC
NA	NA	TRBV10-3	TRBJ2-2	CAISETGELFF	TGTGCCATCAGTGAGACCGGGGAGCTGTTTTTT
NA	NA	TRBV20-1	TRBJ1-1	CSASLDKNTEAFF	TGCAGTGCCAGCCTTGACAAAAACACTGAAGCTTTCTTT
TRBD1	few	TRBV20-1	TRBJ1-2	CSARSPGQGTDQGYTF	TGCAGTGCTAGATCCCCGGGACAGGGGACCGATCAGGGCTACACCTTC
NA	few	TRBV29-1	TRBJ2-7	CSVGRQHTYEQYF	TGCAGCGTCGGACGACAACATACATACGAGCAGTACTTC
NA	few	TRBV28	TRBJ1-2	CASSFTSREDYGYTF	TGTGCCAGCAGTTTTACTTCCAGGGAAGACTATGGCTACACCTTC
TRBD2	many	TRBV11-1	TRBJ2-1	CASSSNIPTGTSRLNEQFF	TGTGCCAGCAGCTCAAACATTCCTACCGGGACTAGTAGGCTGAATGAGCAGTTCTTC
TRBD2	many	TRBV12-3/TRBV12-4	TRBJ2-2	CASSFRGGEGTGELFF	TGTGCCAGCAGTTTTCGCGGGGGGGAAGGCACCGGGGAGCTGTTTTTT
TRBD1	few	TRBV6-6	TRBJ1-1	CASSHSRTGQNTEAFF	TGTGCCAGCAGCCACTCCCGGACAGGGCAGAACACTGAAGCTTTCTTT
NA	few	TRBV29-1	TRBJ2-7	CSARGALGYEQYF	TGCAGCGCTCGGGGGGCCCTTGGCTACGAGCAGTACTTC
TRBD1	many	TRBV9	TRBJ1-1	CASSPRTGGTEAFF	TGTGCCAGCAGCCCCCGGACAGGGGGCACTGAAGCTTTCTTT
NA	many	TRBV7-2	TRBJ1-5	CASSPKIGINQPQHF	TGTGCCAGCAGCCCAAAAATCGGGATCAATCAGCCCCAGCATTTT